The entry below describes one T cell receptor (beta chain). Its antigen is not known. The sample originates from a study of cytomegalovirus exposure and HLA in healthy donors. General study points: According to the study, roughly 160 TCR beta chains were cytomegalovirus-associated. Rarity marked most TCR sequences, yet some public TCRs occurred in many donors.

The CDR3 length is 14 residues. Trimming left V 5 bases short and J 2 bases short, with 12 bases between. Germline assignment: CDR1 SGHAT and CDR2 FQNNGV. Amplification used 60 Vbeta primers and 13 Jbeta primers. Clones were read by immunoSEQ multiplex PCR, and TCRdb kept only the in-frame ones, dropping some. The sample shows around 120,000 clones, roughly 82% of them seen only once. The TCR was taken from a male donor in good health and CMV-seropositive. The chain has TRBV11-2 and TRBJ1-1; tentative D call: TRBD1 (6 bases). Sequencing was carried out using PBMCs. CDR3 in DNA: TGTGCCAGCAGCCCGAACAGGGCTAACACTGAAGCTTTCTTT. The encoded protein is CASSPNRANTEAFF.